This T cell receptor (beta chain) was sequenced during a study of blood T cell repertoires in COVID-19. Background on the study: Acute and convalescent COVID-19 specimens originated in the United States, Italy and Spain. The analysed material was cDNA or gDNA that came from T cells, B-cell-depleted T cells, or PBMCs.

Under the authors' procedure: Amplification from reference gene primers served as the basis for estimated nucleated cell counts. TCRdb's table, derived via immunoSEQ multiplex PCR, lists solely in-frame clones and lacks some. That table furnishes V, J and clone size, whereas the DNA furnished D and trimming. The sample lists 130,000 or so clones; 55% to 75% were seen once. CDR1 SGHVS and CDR2 FQNEAQ come from the germline V gene. With 5 bases clipped from V and 2 bases from J, the junction kept 5 bases outside the gene matches. The CDR3 is 14 residues long. The TCR comes from a woman between 65 and 79 years old with acute or convalescent COVID-19. Source material: peripheral blood. The genes are TRBV7-8 and TRBJ2-5; TRBD1 matches 7 bases. The CDR3 here is CASSKDRLQETQYF. The CDR3 DNA reads as TGTGCCAGCAGCAAGGACAGGCTACAAGAGACCCAGTACTTC.